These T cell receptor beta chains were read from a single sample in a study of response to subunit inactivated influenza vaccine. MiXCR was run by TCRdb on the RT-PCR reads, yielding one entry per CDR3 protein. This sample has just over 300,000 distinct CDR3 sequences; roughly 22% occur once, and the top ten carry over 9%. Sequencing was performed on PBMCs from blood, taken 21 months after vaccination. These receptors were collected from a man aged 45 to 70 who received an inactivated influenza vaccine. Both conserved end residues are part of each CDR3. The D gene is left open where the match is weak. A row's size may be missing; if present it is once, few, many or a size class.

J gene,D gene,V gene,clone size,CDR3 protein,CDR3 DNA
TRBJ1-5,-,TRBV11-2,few,CASSPERGRSNQPQHF,TGTGCCAGCAGCCCCGAGCGGGGGAGAAGCAATCAGCCCCAGCATTTT
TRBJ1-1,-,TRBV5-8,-,CASSLGRRAEAFF,TGTGCCAGCAGCTTGGGACGCCGGGCTGAAGCTTTCTTT
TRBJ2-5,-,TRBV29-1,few,CSGLAETQYF,TGCAGCGGGTTGGCGGAGACCCAGTACTTC
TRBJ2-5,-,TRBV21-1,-,CASSIGGYRAGGQETQYF,TGTGCCAGCAGCATAGGGGGCTACAGGGCTGGGGGGCAAGAGACCCAGTACTTC
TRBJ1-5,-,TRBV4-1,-,CASSTGGGSSNQPQHF,TGCGCCAGCAGCACAGGAGGGGGATCTAGCAATCAGCCCCAGCATTTT
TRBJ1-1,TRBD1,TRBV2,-,CASGQGITEAFF,TGTGCCAGCGGACAGGGTATCACTGAAGCTTTCTTT
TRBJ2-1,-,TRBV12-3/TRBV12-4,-,CASSSDTREVNEQFF,TGTGCCAGCAGTTCGGACACTAGGGAAGTCAATGAGCAGTTCTTC
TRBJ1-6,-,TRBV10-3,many,CAISGGFNSPLHF,TGTGCCATCAGTGGGGGGTTTAATTCACCCCTCCACTTT
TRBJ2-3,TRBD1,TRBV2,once,CASSPGTAGSTDTQYF,TGTGCCAGCAGTCCTGGGACAGCAGGGAGCACAGATACGCAGTATTTT
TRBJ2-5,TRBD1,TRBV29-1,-,CSVPGQANQETQYF,TGCAGCGTACCGGGACAGGCGAACCAAGAGACCCAGTACTTC
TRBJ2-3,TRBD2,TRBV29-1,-,CSVAGQRERGGTDTQYF,TGCAGCGTTGCAGGGCAGCGGGAGAGAGGGGGCACAGATACGCAGTATTTT
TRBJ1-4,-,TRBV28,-,CASSPIYEKLFF,TGTGCCAGCAGCCCTATTTATGAAAAACTGTTTTTT
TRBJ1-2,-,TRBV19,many,CASTPGAIYGYTF,TGTGCCAGTACCCCAGGGGCAATCTATGGCTACACCTTC
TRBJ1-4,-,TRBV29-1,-,CSVVGPREKLFF,TGCAGCGTTGTCGGCCCTCGCGAAAAACTGTTTTTT
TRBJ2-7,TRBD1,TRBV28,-,CASSLRGLATGSYEQYF,TGTGCCAGCAGTTTAAGGGGGCTAGCAACAGGGAGTTACGAGCAGTACTTC
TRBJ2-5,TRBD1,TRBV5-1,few,CASRTGFQETQYF,TGCGCCAGCAGGACAGGGTTTCAAGAGACCCAGTACTTC
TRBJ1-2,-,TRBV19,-,CASIPDTGSGHYGYTF,TGTGCCAGTATTCCGGATACAGGATCTGGCCACTATGGCTACACCTTC
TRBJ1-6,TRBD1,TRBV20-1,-,CSARDLNRGNSSLHF,TGCAGTGCTAGAGATCTAAACAGGGGCAATTCATCCCTCCATTTT
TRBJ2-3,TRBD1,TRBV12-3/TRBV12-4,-,CASSHGTGVTQYF,TGTGCCAGCAGTCATGGGACAGGGGTTACGCAGTATTTT
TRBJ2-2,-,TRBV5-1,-,CASSLGDKLATGELFF,TGCGCCAGCAGCTTGGGGGACAAATTAGCCACCGGGGAGCTGTTTTTT
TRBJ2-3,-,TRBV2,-,CASSPGDFF,TGTGCCAGCAGCCCCGGGGACTTTTTT
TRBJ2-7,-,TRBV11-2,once,CASSSRGGLTHEQYF,TGTGCCAGCAGCTCCCGAGGGGGGCTAACCCACGAGCAGTACTTC
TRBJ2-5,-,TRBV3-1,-,CASSQDTREETQYF,TGTGCCAGCAGCCAAGATACCAGGGAAGAGACCCAGTACTTC
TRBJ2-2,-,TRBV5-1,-,CASSPWDRGPGELFFF,-
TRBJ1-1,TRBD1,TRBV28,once,CASIRQGPTEAFF,TGTGCCAGCATTCGACAGGGCCCCACTGAAGCTTTCTTT
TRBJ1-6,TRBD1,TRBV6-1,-,CASSPDRGSSYNSPLHF,TGTGCCAGCAGCCCGGACAGGGGGAGCTCCTATAATTCACCCCTCCACTTT
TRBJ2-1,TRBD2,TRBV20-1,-,CSARGLAGRHEQFF,TGCAGTGCTAGAGGTCTAGCGGGACGACATGAGCAGTTCTTC
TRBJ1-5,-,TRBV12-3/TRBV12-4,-,CASSLVIGNQPQHF,TGTGCCAGCAGTTTAGTAATCGGAAATCAGCCCCAGCATTTT
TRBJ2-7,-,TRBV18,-,CASSPPQSGEQYF,TGTGCCAGCTCACCACCGCAGTCCGGGGAGCAGTACTTC
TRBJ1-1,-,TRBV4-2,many,CASRWEAFGSTEAFF,TGTGCCAGCAGATGGGAGGCCTTCGGGAGTACTGAAGCTTTCTTT
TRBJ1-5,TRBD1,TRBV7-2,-,CASSARQGNQPQHF,TGTGCCAGCAGCGCGCGACAGGGAAATCAGCCCCAGCATTTT
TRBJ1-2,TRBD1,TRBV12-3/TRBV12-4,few,CASSGQDRGNYGYTF,TGTGCCAGCAGTGGACAGGACAGGGGGAACTATGGCTACACCTTC